The source of this T cell receptor (beta chain) is a study of persistence of HIV-infected CD4 T cells. Germline V gene lookup returns CDR1 SGHRS and CDR2 YFSETQ. This CDR3 has 13 residues. J gave up 3 bases and V 4 bases, and 3 bases lay outside the gene matches. Nonspecific anti-CD3/anti-CD28 bead stimulation represents the broad CD4+ T cell repertoire. CD4+ T cells upregulating both CD40 ligand and CD69 were sorted as responding cells. Sequencing used immunoSEQ version 4 in survey mode. TCRdb's table, derived via immunoSEQ multiplex PCR, lists solely in-frame clones and lacks some. This sample has fewer than 45,000 clones, with about 85% found just once. For this clone: Its antigen is not identified. This CDR3 is also generated by other DNA sequences in the sample.

This sequence originates from an adult woman with HIV who was CMV-seropositive. Material: CD4+ T cells sorted from PBMCs after roughly 18-hour stimulation, obtained from a patient who received antiretroviral therapy. V and J are TRBV5-1 and TRBJ2-5; 7 positions match TRBD1. The CDR3 sequence: CASSRQGEETQYF. The DNA of the CDR3 is TGCGCCAGCAGCCGACAGGGAGAAGAGACCCAGTACTTC. The variable domain in full, completed from reference TRBV5-1 and TRBJ2-5, reads KAGVTQTPRYLIKTRGQQVTLSCSPISGHRSVSWYQQTPGQGLQFLFEYFSETQRNKGNFPGRFSGRQFSNSRSEMNVSTLELGDSALYLCASSRQGEETQYFGPGTRLLVL.